This passage covers 22 T cell receptor beta chains from one sample sequenced in a study of vaccination and CD4 T cells after COVID-19 (dated by TCRdb to 2022 to 2024). For these TCRs, the target antigens are not known. The intended sense of this specimen's treatment or condition label: roughly ten-day PBMC culture with coronavirus spike peptide pools or control peptides (ViraFEST assay). Library preparation was by PCR. These reads were obtained on an Illumina iSeq 100. At the Johns Hopkins FTIC core, DNA from the cultured CD4+ T cells underwent TCR sequencing with the Oncomine TCR Beta short-read assay. TCRdb cleaned the public reads at Q25 with fastp, built clones with MiXCR and kept in-frame beta chains. Records with the same CDR3 protein are collapsed into one entry carrying the most frequent genes and DNA. Recorded for this sample are tens of thousands of distinct CDR3 sequences; around 62% of them occurred a single time. The ten largest account for 6.5% to 8% of the sample.

What was sequenced was CD4+ T cells from blood, cultured in vitro. The origin of the receptors is a human donor who had recovered from COVID-19.

The V and J genes are TRBV20-1 and TRBJ1-6; 7 bases map to TRBD1. J lost 4 bases, V lost 3 bases, and 3 bases had no gene match. Germline lookup yields CDR1 DFQATT and CDR2 SNEGSKA (reference sequence). The CDR3 has 14 residues. In DNA form, the CDR3 reads TGCAGTGCTAGCCTGGGACAGTATAATTCACCCCTCCACTTT. This gives the protein CSASLGQYNSPLHF.

In its sample, this clonotype was seen a few times. V is TRBV11-2 and J is TRBJ2-2; D possibly corresponds to TRBD2 (5 bases). CDR1 and CDR2 from the germline V gene are SGHAT and FQNNGV. The CDR3 has 14 residues. Trimming took off 5 bases at V and 6 bases at J, with 13 bases between the two ends. The DNA of the CDR3 is TGTGCCAGCAGCCCTAGCTCGTACGCCGGGGAGCTGTTTTTT. Translated, it gives CASSPSSYAGELFF.

The chain joins TRBV20-1 to TRBJ2-2; 11 bases line up with TRBD2. Germline V gives CDR1 DFQATT, CDR2 SNEGSKA (reference sequence). The CDR3 is 14 residues long. The V segment lost 7 bases and the J segment 7 bases; nucleotides outside the gene matches: 8. CDR3 nucleotide sequence: TGCAGTGTTCCGGGACTAGCGGTAGGCGGGGAGCTGTTTTTT. Its translation is CSVPGLAVGGELFF.

This clonotype was seen only once. The chain joins TRBV5-6 to TRBJ1-2, with a possible D match to TRBD1 (5 bases). The CDR3 runs to 14 residues. Trimming left V 1 base short and J 8 bases short, with 15 bases between. The germline V gene encodes CDR1 SGHDT and CDR2 YYEEEE. The CDR3 nucleotides are TGTGCCAGCAGCTTGCCCGCGCAGGGAGTCGGCTACACCTTC. Translating gives CASSLPAQGVGYTF.

This chain uses TRBV28 with TRBJ1-5; D is unresolved. Germline V CDR1 and CDR2: MDHEN, SYDVKM. V lost 7 bases to trimming and J lost 3 bases, with 16 bases between them. The CDR3 covers 15 residues. The CDR3: CASILGGTFNQPQHF. The DNA for the CDR3 is TGTGCCAGCATCCTTGGTGGTACCTTCAATCAGCCCCAGCATTTT.

The chain carries TRBV5-4 and TRBJ2-5, with D possibly being TRBD1 or TRBD2 (5 bases each). Germline lookup yields CDR1 SGHNT and CDR2 YYREEE (reference sequence). The CDR3 consists of 15 residues. V was cut by 4 bases and J by 1 base, with 14 bases left in between. CDR3 bases: TGTGCCAGCAGCCGAACCGCCGGGACCCAAGAGACCCAGTACTTC. Its translation: CASSRTAGTQETQYF. The complete variable domain, with remaining parts taken from reference TRBV5-4 and TRBJ2-5, reads ETGVTQSPTHLIKTRGQQVTLRCSSQSGHNTVSWYQQALGQGPQFIFQYYREEENGRGNFPPRFSGLQFPNYSSELNVNALELDDSALYLCASSRTAGTQETQYFGPGTRLLVL.

This clonotype came up a few times. The V gene is TRBV28, the J gene TRBJ1-2; TRBD1 matches 8 bases. V shed 4 bases, J shed 5 bases, and the junction held 12 bases outside the gene matches. This CDR3 comprises 16 residues. CDR1 and CDR2 (germline): MDHEN, SYDVKM. In DNA, the CDR3 is TGTGCCAGCAGTTCAACCTCGGACAGGGTGAGGTATGGCTACACCTTC. It encodes CASSSTSDRVRYGYTF.

The rearrangement joins TRBV24-1 to TRBJ2-1; no reliable D call. This CDR3 has 16 amino acids. V was trimmed by 3 bases and J by 6 bases, leaving 17 bases between them. Germline CDR1 is KGHDR and CDR2 is SFDVKD. CDR3 bases: TGTGCCACCAGTGATCCCCCGGGCCCCCTACCCAATGAGCAGTTCTTC. Translated, it gives CATSDPPGPLPNEQFF.

The chain is built from TRBV21-1 and TRBJ2-7; TRBD1 is taken as the D call from the table, unchecked against the DNA. TRBV21-1 is termed a pseudogene. The CDR3 has 13 amino acids. The CDR3: CASSKGLGWEQYF. DNA for the CDR3: TGTGCCAGCAGCAAGGGACTGGGGTGGGAGCAGTACTTC.

This rearrangement joins TRBV7-2 to TRBJ1-2; tentatively, D is TRBD1 (6 bases). This CDR3 is built from 17 residues. Germline assignment: CDR1 SGHTA and CDR2 FQGNSA. Deletions cut 4 bases from V and 7 bases from J, with 25 bases between. The CDR3 loop reads CASSSLLSGRGRGGYTF. CDR3 DNA: TGTGCCAGCAGCTCCCTCCTGTCCGGGAGGGGGAGAGGTGGCTACACCTTC.

This chain links TRBV7-9 with TRBJ2-2; 8 bases line up with TRBD1. Germline V gives CDR1 SEHNR, CDR2 FQNEAQ (reference sequence). Losses at the gene ends were 5 bases for V and 0 bases for J; bases not matched to a gene: 5. The length of the CDR3 is 16 residues. The CDR3 spells CASSKGQGTNTGELFF. The CDR3 region has the DNA TGTGCCAGCAGCAAAGGACAGGGAACGAACACCGGGGAGCTGTTTTTT.

This clonotype was picked up a small number of times. The chain recombines TRBV7-2 with TRBJ1-3; D is undetermined. CDR1 SGHTA and CDR2 FQGNSA come from the germline V gene. V lost 4 bases and J 3 bases, leaving 4 bases between the germline ends. This CDR3 comprises 12 residues. CDR3 residues: CASSWSGNTIYF. CDR3 nucleotides: TGTGCCAGCAGCTGGAGTGGAAACACCATATATTTT.

The chain uses TRBV28 and TRBJ1-6; perhaps TRBD1 as D (6 bases). V was trimmed by 2 bases and J by 0 bases, leaving 11 bases between them. CDR3 length: 17 residues. Germline V gene lookup returns CDR1 MDHEN and CDR2 SYDVKM. CDR3 in amino acids: CASSLMGQSSYNSPLHF. Written as DNA, the CDR3 is TGTGCCAGCAGTTTAATGGGACAAAGCTCCTATAATTCACCCCTCCACTTT.

The chain joins TRBV7-2 to TRBJ1-4, with TRBD1 as a possible D gene (5 bases). Germline CDR1 reads SGHTA; CDR2 reads FQGNSA. V shed 5 bases and J shed 2 bases, with 21 bases lying between them. The CDR3 totals 18 residues. CDR3 sequence (DNA): TGTGCCAGCAGCCAAATCAGGACAACTAGGGCGACTAATGAAAAACTGTTTTTT. Translating it yields CASSQIRTTRATNEKLFF.

This chain connects TRBV6-1 to TRBJ1-2; possible D gene TRBD1, 6 bases. V lost 5 bases, J lost 2 bases, and 9 bases lay in between. The germline gives CDR1 MNHNS, CDR2 SASEGT. The CDR3 totals 13 residues. The CDR3 nucleotides read TGTGCCAGCAGTAGGACAGCAAACTATGGCTACACCTTC. Translated, it gives CASSRTANYGYTF.

This chain joins TRBV5-4 and TRBJ2-6, with a tentative D call TRBD1 (6 bases). This CDR3 region has 15 residues. V lost 3 bases, J lost 2 bases, and 9 bases lay in between. Germline CDR1 is SGHNT and CDR2 is YYREEE (reference sequence). For the CDR3, the DNA is TGTGCCAGCAGCTCCACAGGGACTGGGGCCAACGTCCTGACTTTC. Protein: CASSSTGTGANVLTF. The entire variable domain, with the rest obtained from reference TRBV5-4 and TRBJ2-6, is as follows: ETGVTQSPTHLIKTRGQQVTLRCSSQSGHNTVSWYQQALGQGPQFIFQYYREEENGRGNFPPRFSGLQFPNYSSELNVNALELDDSALYLCASSSTGTGANVLTFGAGSRLTVL.

The chain couples TRBV19 to TRBJ1-5; 8 positions agree with TRBD1. V lost 5 bases to trimming and J lost 0 bases; unmatched junction nucleotides: 9. This CDR3 has 17 amino acids. Germline-derived CDR1 and CDR2 are LNHDA and SQIVND (reference sequence). In DNA form, the CDR3 reads TGTGCCAGTAGTTCCCTGACAGGGGATTATAGCAATCAGCCCCAGCATTTT. Translation gives CASSSLTGDYSNQPQHF.

This clonotype was detected once. The chain combines TRBV18 with TRBJ2-5; D assignment may be TRBD1 or TRBD2 (6 bases each). Germline V CDR1 and CDR2: KGHSH, LQKENI. V gave up 3 bases and J gave up 3 bases, with 17 bases separating them. This CDR3 has 16 residues. CDR3 loop: CASSPLLGGQEETQYF. CDR3 nucleotides: TGTGCCAGCTCACCCTTGCTAGGGGGGCAAGAAGAGACCCAGTACTTC. Full variable domain (remainder filled in from reference TRBV18 and TRBJ2-5): NAGVMQNPRHLVRRRGQEARLRCSPMKGHSHVYWYRQLPEEGLKFMVYLQKENIIDESGMPKERFSAEFPKEGPSILRIQQVVRGDSAAYFCASSPLLGGQEETQYFGPGTRLLVL.

This clonotype was counted only a few times. DNA for the CDR3: TGCAGTGCTAGAGATCCTCGGGAGGGGCACACCATATATTTT. Its translation is CSARDPREGHTIYF. V gene TRBV20-1 combines with J gene TRBJ1-3, with D maybe TRBD1 (5 bases). The CDR3 is 14 amino acids. Germline V CDR1 and CDR2: DFQATT, SNEGSKA (reference sequence). Trimming cost V 0 bases and J 8 bases, with 14 bases left between them.

This clonotype was detected a few times. This chain uses TRBV20-1 with TRBJ1-2; 8 nucleotides align to TRBD1. The germline CDR1 and CDR2 sequences are DFQATT and SNEGSKA (reference sequence). The CDR3 spans 14 residues. The CDR3 DNA is TGCAGAGCGAGCCCAGGACAGGGATCCTATGGCTACACCTTC. Residues: CRASPGQGSYGYTF.

V and J are TRBV19 and TRBJ1-1, with TRBD1 matching 9 bases. Germline V gives CDR1 LNHDA, CDR2 SQIVND (reference sequence). CDR3 length: 16 residues. With V trimmed by 3 bases and J by 1 base, 6 bases remained unmatched. As DNA, the CDR3 is TGTGCCAGTAGTATTGGCCCGACAGGGGGGAACACTGAAGCTTTCTTT. Residues: CASSIGPTGGNTEAFF. The variable domain in full, with the rest retrieved from reference TRBV19 and TRBJ1-1, is DGGITQSPKYLFRKEGQNVTLSCEQNLNHDAMYWYRQDPGQGLRLIYYSQIVNDFQKGDIAEGYSVSREKKESFPLTVTSAQKNPTAFYLCASSIGPTGGNTEAFFGQGTRLTVV.

The V call is TRBV4-1, the J call TRBJ2-7; the match to TRBD2 covers 9 bases. Looked up from germline, CDR1 is MGHRA and CDR2 is YSYEKL. The length of the CDR3 is 15 residues. The trim removed 1 base at V and 6 bases at J, leaving 7 bases unmatched. CDR3 sequence: CASSQVGREGGEQYF. The CDR3 DNA follows: TGCGCCAGCAGCCAAGTGGGGCGGGAGGGCGGCGAGCAGTACTTC.